The 22 T cell receptor beta chains below all came from one sample that was sequenced in a study of T cell repertoires in cytomegalovirus infection. TCRdb fed the reads into MiXCR, producing one record per CDR3 protein. This table holds roughly 600,000 distinct CDR3 sequences, roughly a quarter found once. Sequenced material: CD8+ T cells from PBMCs. The receptors originated from a human donor in good health (CMV status not recorded). Some clones in this sample may be carry-over from other donors' samples.

The sample holds many counts of this clonotype. The chain is built from TRBV7-9 and TRBJ2-1; D might be TRBD1 or TRBD2, each matching 5 bases. This CDR3 region has 15 residues. Trimming removed 7 bases from V and 0 bases from J, with 13 bases in between. Germline lookup yields CDR1 SEHNR and CDR2 FQNEAQ (reference sequence). In DNA, the CDR3 is TGTGCCAGCATCCCCCGGGACCACTCCTACAATGAGCAGTTCTTC. Translated: CASIPRDHSYNEQFF.

This clonotype was picked up a small number of times. This chain joins TRBV28 and TRBJ1-6, with D perhaps matching TRBD1 (5 bases). V dropped 2 bases and J dropped 0 bases, with 8 bases sitting between them. Germline-derived CDR1 and CDR2 are MDHEN and SYDVKM. This CDR3 has 16 residues. The CDR3 sequence is CASSLEQDSYNSPLHF. The CDR3, as DNA: TGTGCCAGCAGTTTAGAACAGGACTCCTATAATTCACCCCTCCACTTT.

This clonotype has only one observation. Possible read error: a much larger clone is one base away. V and J are TRBV11-2 and TRBJ1-6; 7 bases align to TRBD1. The length of the CDR3 is 17 residues. CDR1 and CDR2 (germline): SGHAT, FQNNGV. As DNA, the CDR3 is TGTACCAGCAGCCCATGGGATCGACAGGGCGTAGGGTCACCCCTCCACTTT. It encodes CTSSPWDRQGVGSPLHF.

Only a few counts were recorded for this clonotype. The chain links TRBV27 to TRBJ2-1; 11 bases match TRBD1. The length of the CDR3 is 18 residues. The junction had 20 bases not matched to a gene; V was cut back by 6 bases and J by 10 bases. Looked up from germline, CDR1 is MNHEY and CDR2 is SMNVEV (reference sequence). In DNA form, the CDR3 reads TGTGCCAGCAGACCTAATCCCTCACGGGACAGGGGGGTGGGCGAGCAGTTCTTC. This codes for CASRPNPSRDRGVGEQFF.

The gene calls are TRBV20-1 and TRBJ2-2; 8 bases match TRBD1. CDR3 size: 16 residues. The V gene's germline CDR1 is DFQATT and CDR2 SNEGSKA (reference sequence). The junction had 3 bases not matched to a gene; V was cut back by 0 bases and J by 0 bases. This CDR3 reads CSARDPDRANTGELFF. DNA for the CDR3: TGCAGTGCTAGAGACCCGGACAGGGCGAACACCGGGGAGCTGTTTTTT.

The V gene is TRBV28, the J gene TRBJ1-4; the match to TRBD1 covers 8 bases. This CDR3 has 15 amino acids. The V gene end was trimmed by 3 bases and the J gene end by 7 bases; junction bases not matched to a gene: 7. Germline V CDR1 and CDR2: MDHEN, SYDVKM. CDR3 residues: CASSLGTGGVEKLFF. The CDR3 DNA follows: TGTGCCAGCAGTTTGGGTACAGGGGGTGTTGAAAAACTGTTTTTT.

Ten or more counts support this clonotype. The chain couples TRBV7-2 to TRBJ1-5, with no clear D. This CDR3 comprises 17 residues. Germline V gene lookup returns CDR1 SGHTA and CDR2 FQGNSA. V was shortened by 2 bases and J by 0 bases, with 14 bases between the two germline ends. CDR3 residues: CASSLLDGVYSNQPQHF. The CDR3 DNA is TGTGCCAGCAGCTTACTAGACGGGGTTTATAGCAATCAGCCCCAGCATTTT.

This clonotype was observed many times. The genes are TRBV2 and TRBJ1-5; D might be TRBD1 (5 bases). V was trimmed by 8 bases and J by 3 bases, leaving 11 bases between them. This CDR3 is built from 13 residues. From germline, CDR1 is SNHLY and CDR2 FYNNEI. CDR3 in DNA: TGTGCCAGCTCCGGACATCCCAATCAGCCCCAGCATTTT. It specifies CASSGHPNQPQHF.

V usage is TRBV6-2 or TRBV6-3 and J usage is TRBJ2-7; possibly TRBD2 for D (5 bases). V lost 0 bases and J lost 3, with 12 bases in between. CDR1 and CDR2 from the germline V gene are MNHEY and SVGEGT. CDR3 length equals 15 residues. CDR3 sequence reads: CASSYSRVSGYEQYV. The CDR3 DNA reads as TGTGCCAGCAGTTACTCGCGGGTCTCAGGCTACGAGCAGTACGTC.

Comments on this clonotype: Just one base apart from a much larger clone, this may be a read error. This sequence joins TRBV7-2 and TRBJ2-2, with TRBD1 identical over 8 bases. Germline values: CDR1 SGHTA, CDR2 FQGNSA. The CDR3 runs to 15 residues. CDR3 sequence reads: CASSLGQGTGGELSF. The CDR3 DNA follows: TGTGCCAGCAGCCTTGGACAGGGAACGGGCGGGGAGCTGTCTTTT.

Only a few counts were recorded for this clonotype. The V call is TRBV12-3 or TRBV12-4, the J call TRBJ2-3; the D gene is possibly TRBD1 (6 bases). This CDR3 is built from 18 residues. Between the trimmed V and J ends, which lost 7 bases and 0 bases, there was a span of 23 bases. The CDR3 DNA reads TGTGCCAGCACCCTCCCGGGACATGTACCTACTAGCACAGATACGCAGTATTTT. This sequence encodes CASTLPGHVPTSTDTQYF.

V gene TRBV19 combines with J gene TRBJ1-5; D possibly corresponds to TRBD1 (5 bases). Trimming cost V 3 bases and J 0 bases, with 6 bases left between them. Germline CDR1 is LNHDA and CDR2 is SQIVND (reference sequence). CDR3 length: 14 amino acids. CDR3 sequence (DNA): TGTGCCAGTAGTATTGACAGTAGCAATCAGCCCCAGCATTTT. The encoded protein is CASSIDSSNQPQHF. Drawing the rest from reference TRBV19 and TRBJ1-5, the complete variable domain is DGGITQSPKYLFRKEGQNVTLSCEQNLNHDAMYWYRQDPGQGLRLIYYSQIVNDFQKGDIAEGYSVSREKKESFPLTVTSAQKNPTAFYLCASSIDSSNQPQHFGDGTRLSIL.

The chain carries TRBV7-2 and TRBJ2-3; the match to TRBD2 covers 10 bases. The CDR3 is made up of 16 amino acids. With 11 bases clipped from V and 0 bases from J, the junction kept 11 bases outside the gene matches. In germline, CDR1 is SGHTA, CDR2 FQGNSA. This CDR3 is CAALEGTSVSTDTQYF. The CDR3 coding sequence is TGTGCCGCCCTCGAAGGGACTAGCGTCAGCACAGATACGCAGTATTTT.

Worth noting for this clonotype: A much bigger clone sits one base away, suggesting this may be a read error. The chain employs TRBV6-6 and TRBJ1-5; 9 nucleotides align to TRBD1. Germline V gene data show CDR1 as MNHNY and CDR2 as SVGAGI (reference sequence). The CDR3 is 14 amino acids. The CDR3 loop reads CASSLDRGGQSQHF. The DNA for the CDR3 is TGTGCCAGCAGTTTGGACAGGGGTGGTCAGTCCCAGCATTTT.

This clonotype appeared many times. The gene calls are TRBV12-5 and TRBJ2-7, with 7 nucleotides matching TRBD1. CDR1 LGHNT and CDR2 FRNRAP come from the germline V gene. The CDR3 has 14 residues. V shed 4 bases, J shed 3 bases, and the junction held 6 bases outside the gene matches. CDR3 protein: CASGWGQTYYEQYF. CDR3 in DNA: TGTGCTAGTGGTTGGGGACAGACATACTACGAGCAGTACTTC.

This clonotype was counted only a few times. This rearrangement joins TRBV11-3 to TRBJ2-1, with 14 bases fitting TRBD2. This CDR3 is 17 amino acids long. CDR1 is SGHNT, CDR2 YENEEA, per germline. J was trimmed by 7 bases and V by 4 bases; bases with no gene match: 9. The CDR3 nucleotides read TGTGCCAGCAGCTCCGGGACTAGCGGGGGAAGTAGAAATGAGCAGTTCTTC. Translated: CASSSGTSGGSRNEQFF.

V usage is TRBV7-2 and J usage is TRBJ2-7; 7 bases are shared with TRBD1. Trimming removed 3 bases from V and 4 bases from J; junction bases left unmatched: 12. The V gene's germline CDR1 is SGHTA and CDR2 FQGNSA. The CDR3 runs 16 residues. The CDR3 is CASSFYPGQRRYEQYF. In DNA form, the CDR3 reads TGTGCCAGCAGCTTTTACCCGGGACAGAGGAGATACGAGCAGTACTTC.

This clonotype was recorded many times. This chain links TRBV4-1 with TRBJ2-7; D not resolved. The germline V and J ends were trimmed by 1 base and 2 bases, with 9 bases remaining between them. Germline-derived CDR1 and CDR2 are MGHRA and YSYEKL. The CDR3 totals 14 residues. The CDR3 spells CASSQAGPAYEQYF. The CDR3 nucleotides are TGCGCCAGCAGCCAAGCCGGGCCTGCCTACGAGCAGTACTTC.

This clonotype showed up just a few times. The rearrangement uses TRBV20-1 and TRBJ1-2, with D possibly being TRBD1 (6 bases). Germline values: CDR1 DFQATT, CDR2 SNEGSKA (reference sequence). The CDR3 consists of 15 residues. Trimming stripped 0 bases from V and 6 bases from J, with 17 bases between. CDR3 amino acids: CSARDTGRGMNGYTF. In nucleotides, the CDR3 is TGCAGTGCTAGAGATACAGGCAGGGGAATGAATGGCTACACCTTC.

This clonotype was detected only a few times. The J gene is TRBJ1-2, the V gene TRBV15; TRBD1 matches 8 bases. With 5 bases clipped from V and 8 bases from J, the junction kept 16 bases outside the gene matches. There are 16 residues in the CDR3. From germline, CDR1 is LNHNV and CDR2 YYDKDF (reference sequence). CDR3 loop: CATSVQRTGPSGGYTF. CDR3 bases: TGTGCCACCAGCGTTCAAAGGACAGGGCCCTCGGGGGGCTACACCTTC.

V gene TRBV20-1 combines with J gene TRBJ2-1; no clear D gene. V lost 3 bases to trimming and J lost 7 bases, with 4 bases between them. CDR3 length: 10 residues. The V gene's germline CDR1 is DFQATT and CDR2 SNEGSKA (reference sequence). The CDR3 DNA reads TGCAGTGCTAGCCGGAATGAGCAGTTCTTC. Translation gives CSASRNEQFF.

This clonotype was detected a few times. The V gene is TRBV7-9, the J gene TRBJ1-2; D unclear. The CDR3 contains 11 residues. The germline CDR1 and CDR2 sequences are SEHNR and FQNEAQ (reference sequence). Deletions cut 3 bases from V and 11 bases from J, with 10 bases between. As DNA, the CDR3 is TGTGCCAGCAGCTTCGGGGAGTGGTACACCTTC. Its protein product is CASSFGEWYTF.